Presented here are 21 T cell receptor beta chains from one specimen sequenced in a study of PD-1 blockade in classical Hodgkin lymphoma. Each and every patient relapsed after autologous stem cell transplantation, and patients got differing brentuximab vedotin exposure. TCRdb's table, derived via immunoSEQ multiplex PCR, lists solely in-frame clones and lacks some. The sample lists tens of thousands of clones; roughly 70% were seen once. Sample: peripheral blood mononuclear cells (PBMCs), taken at baseline. The receptors here all came from a human donor with classical Hodgkin lymphoma.

This sequence joins TRBV6-4 and TRBJ2-1, with a possible D match to TRBD2 (5 bases). Germline values: CDR1 MRHNA, CDR2 SNTAGT. V dropped 5 bases and J dropped 0 bases, with 20 bases sitting between them. This CDR3 comprises 18 residues. The CDR3 region is CASSRLHQALASYNEQFF. The CDR3 nucleotides read TGTGCCAGCAGTCGGCTACATCAAGCTCTAGCCTCCTACAATGAGCAGTTCTTC.

This clone was seen a few times. The J gene is TRBJ2-7, the V gene TRBV6-6, with 8 bases identical to TRBD2. The CDR3 is made up of 14 amino acids. Germline CDR1 is MNHNY and CDR2 is SVGAGI (reference sequence). The V and J ends lost 7 bases and 0 bases, in that order; junction bases with no gene match: 5. The CDR3 reads CASKERGSSYEQYV. CDR3 coding DNA: TGTGCCAGCAAGGAGCGGGGGAGCTCCTACGAGCAGTACGTC.

The chain has TRBV4-2 and TRBJ2-7; possibly TRBD2 for D (6 bases). The CDR3 is 17 amino acids. The V and J ends lost 4 bases and 6 bases respectively, with 25 bases between them. The germline CDR1 and CDR2 sequences are LGHNA and YNFKEQ. The CDR3 sequence is CASSPHNTGLRTVEQYF. In DNA, the CDR3 is TGTGCCAGCAGCCCCCATAATACGGGACTCCGAACTGTCGAGCAGTACTTC.

The V and J genes are TRBV19 and TRBJ1-3, with no clear D. Trimming left V 4 bases short and J 0 bases short, with 13 bases between. Germline assignment: CDR1 LNHDA and CDR2 SQIVND (reference sequence). This CDR3 comprises 16 residues. CDR3 loop: CASSTLLTISGNTIYF. The DNA of the CDR3 is TGTGCCAGTAGTACTCTGTTGACTATCTCTGGAAACACCATATATTTT.

This clone has more than one count but fewer than ten. The chain joins TRBV19 to TRBJ2-3; TRBD1 aligns across 11 bases. V dropped 5 bases and J dropped 5; count of bases not matched to a gene: 12. This CDR3 region has 17 residues. In germline, CDR1 is LNHDA, CDR2 SQIVND (reference sequence). CDR3 nucleotides: TGTGCCAGTAGTCCGGGGACAGGGGGTTACGGACGAGATACGCAGTATTTT. This codes for CASSPGTGGYGRDTQYF.

J is TRBJ2-7 and V is TRBV5-6; D perhaps matches TRBD1 (6 bases). The V gene lost 0 bases and the J gene lost 0 bases, with 7 bases spanning the gap. Germline V gives CDR1 SGHDT, CDR2 YYEEEE. This CDR3 is 14 amino acids long. In nucleotides, the CDR3 is TGTGCCAGCAGCTTGGGGGACAACTCCTACGAGCAGTACTTC. It specifies CASSLGDNSYEQYF.

This chain connects TRBV9 to TRBJ2-3, with 7 bases that match TRBD1. The CDR3 covers 14 residues. The germline V gene encodes CDR1 SGDLS and CDR2 YYNGEE. Trimming at V came to 4 bases and at J to 3 bases, leaving 5 bases not matched to a gene. The CDR3 region is CASSRGGQTDTQYF. The CDR3 nucleotides read TGTGCCAGCAGCCGAGGGGGCCAGACAGATACGCAGTATTTT.

This clone was recorded only once. The genes are TRBV6-1 and TRBJ2-2, with a possible D match to TRBD1 (6 bases). The length of the CDR3 is 15 residues. V was trimmed by 9 bases and J by 1 base, leaving 15 bases between them. Germline CDR1 and CDR2: MNHNS and SASEGT. CDR3 region: CASLEQGLNTGELFF. The CDR3 DNA follows: TGTGCCAGTTTGGAACAGGGTTTGAACACCGGGGAGCTGTTTTTT.

This clone was counted between two and nine times. The rearrangement uses TRBV6-5 and TRBJ2-3; 7 bases match TRBD1. Germline V CDR1 and CDR2: MNHEY, SVGAGI. Germline trimming cut 5 bases from V and 4 bases from J; bases unmatched to any gene: 6. The CDR3 sequence is 14 residues long. CDR3 sequence reads: CASSPGTAADTQYF. DNA of the CDR3: TGTGCCAGCAGTCCCGGGACAGCTGCAGATACGCAGTATTTT.

This clone has just a few counts. The gene calls are TRBV9 and TRBJ2-5; weak D call: TRBD2 (6 bases). The V gene lost 4 bases and the J gene lost 3 bases, with 13 bases spanning the gap. CDR1 and CDR2 (germline): SGDLS, YYNGEE. The length of the CDR3 is 14 residues. The CDR3 region has the DNA TGTGCCAGCAGCTGGCGGGATCAGGAAGAGACCCAGTACTTC. It translates to CASSWRDQEETQYF.

The chain recombines TRBV28 with TRBJ1-5, with D uncertain. Trimming left V 4 bases short and J 10 bases short, with 8 bases between. Germline V gene data show CDR1 as MDHEN and CDR2 as SYDVKM. CDR3 length: 11 amino acids. CDR3 residues: CASSSWEPQHF. DNA of the CDR3: TGTGCCAGCAGTTCATGGGAACCCCAGCATTTT.

This chain links TRBV19 with TRBJ1-2, with TRBD1 identical over 9 bases. The V and J ends lost 5 bases and 5 bases, in that order; junction bases with no gene match: 9. The CDR3 is 15 amino acids. Per the germline V gene, CDR1 is LNHDA and CDR2 is SQIVND (reference sequence). The CDR3 nucleotides are TGTGCCAGTAGTGGGGGGGACAGGGCGACTTATGGCTACACCTTC. It translates to CASSGGDRATYGYTF.

This clone was seen a handful of times. The chain uses TRBV7-9 and TRBJ1-5; no firm D call. The CDR3 is made up of 17 amino acids. Trimming cost V 1 base and J 3 bases, with 16 bases left between them. The V gene's germline CDR1 is SEHNR and CDR2 FQNEAQ (reference sequence). The CDR3 is CASSLGGGSGLNQPQHF. CDR3 in DNA: TGTGCCAGCAGCTTAGGTGGTGGGTCAGGCCTCAATCAGCCCCAGCATTTT. The full variable domain, rest sourced from reference TRBV7-9 and TRBJ1-5, is DTGVSQNPRHKITKRGQNVTFRCDPISEHNRLYWYRQTLGQGPEFLTYFQNEAQLEKSRLLSDRFSAERPKGSFSTLEIQRTEQGDSAMYLCASSLGGGSGLNQPQHFGDGTRLSIL.

V usage is TRBV28 and J usage is TRBJ2-7, with a tentative D call TRBD1 (6 bases). The CDR3 extends over 13 amino acids. CDR1 and CDR2 (germline): MDHEN, SYDVKM. V lost 10 bases to trimming and J lost 3 bases, with 16 bases between them. CDR3 residues: CATSEGRGYEQYF. The CDR3 DNA follows: TGTGCCACCTCCGAAGGCAGGGGCTACGAGCAGTACTTC.

The J gene is TRBJ1-1, the V gene TRBV30; D might be TRBD1 (6 bases). Germline CDR1 reads GTSNPN; CDR2 reads SVGIG (reference sequence). Deletions cut 2 bases from V and 3 bases from J, with 10 bases between. CDR3 size: 13 residues. CDR3 bases: TGTGCCTGGAGTCCCAGGGGAGACACTGAAGCTTTCTTT. Translating gives CAWSPRGDTEAFF.

The chain uses TRBV4-3 and TRBJ2-3, with a tentative D call TRBD1 (5 bases). V was cut by 1 base and J by 0 bases, with 8 bases left in between. The germline gives CDR1 LGHNA, CDR2 YSLEER. The CDR3 runs to 15 residues. The CDR3 sequence: CASSQGQKSTDTQYF. CDR3 in DNA: TGCGCCAGCAGCCAAGGACAGAAAAGCACAGATACGCAGTATTTT.

This chain links TRBV6-9 with TRBJ2-7; 9 nucleotides match TRBD1. The germline V gene encodes CDR1 MNHGY and CDR2 SVAAGI. The CDR3 covers 14 residues. After removal of 8 bases from V and 9 bases from J, the junction contained 14 bases not matched to a gene. CDR3 region: CASSLLVQGAWQYF. The CDR3 DNA reads TGTGCCAGCTCGCTACTTGTACAGGGGGCATGGCAGTACTTC.

The V gene is TRBV7-2, the J gene TRBJ2-1; 8 bases agree with TRBD2. Germline CDR1 reads SGHTA; CDR2 reads FQGNSA. The CDR3 has 15 amino acids. Trimming cost V 2 bases and J 5 bases; bases outside gene matches: 5. The CDR3 region has the DNA TGTGCCAGCAGCTTATACGGGGGGGCTGACAATGAGCAGTTCTTC. Its protein is CASSLYGGADNEQFF.

V and J are TRBV10-3 and TRBJ1-1, with a possible D match to TRBD1 (5 bases). The CDR3 has 16 amino acids. Germline V gene sequence: CDR1 ENHRY, CDR2 SYGVKD. V lost 2 bases and J 0 bases, leaving 13 bases between the germline ends. Written as DNA, the CDR3 is TGTGCCATCAGTGAGGGCAGGGTGGCGATGAACACTGAAGCTTTCTTT. It translates to CAISEGRVAMNTEAFF.

There are a few counts of this clone. V is TRBV27 and J is TRBJ1-1, with TRBD1 as a possible D gene (5 bases). Trimming stripped 2 bases from V and 0 bases from J, with 13 bases between. The CDR3 contains 16 residues. Germline CDR1 is MNHEY and CDR2 is SMNVEV (reference sequence). As DNA, the CDR3 is TGTGCCAGCAGTTTACGTCTTGGGGCCATGAACACTGAAGCTTTCTTT. It translates to CASSLRLGAMNTEAFF.

The chain couples TRBV21-1 to TRBJ2-7; TRBD1 was called by the table and not checked on the DNA. TRBV21-1 is reported as a pseudogene. The CDR3 runs to 18 residues. CDR3 nucleotides: TGTGCCAGCAGCAAAGTTGTCCCCGATCAGGGGACGACGAACGAGCAGTACGTC. This gives the protein CASSKVVPDQGTTNEQYV.